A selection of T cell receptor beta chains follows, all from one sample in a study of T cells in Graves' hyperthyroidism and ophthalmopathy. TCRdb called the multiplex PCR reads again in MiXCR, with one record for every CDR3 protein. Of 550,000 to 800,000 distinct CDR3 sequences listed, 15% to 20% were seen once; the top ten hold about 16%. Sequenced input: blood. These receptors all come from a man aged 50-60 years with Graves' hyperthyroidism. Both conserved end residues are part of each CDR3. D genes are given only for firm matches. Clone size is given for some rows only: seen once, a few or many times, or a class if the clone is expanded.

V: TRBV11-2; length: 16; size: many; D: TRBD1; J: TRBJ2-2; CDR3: CASSPDRDRDTGELFF; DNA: TGTGCCAGCAGCCCAGACCGGGACAGGGACACCGGGGAGCTGTTTTTT
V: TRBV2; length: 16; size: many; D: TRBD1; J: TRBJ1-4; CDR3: CASSRDRLNYVEKLFF; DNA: TGTGCCAGCAGCCGGGACAGACTGAACTATGTTGAAAAACTGTTTTTT
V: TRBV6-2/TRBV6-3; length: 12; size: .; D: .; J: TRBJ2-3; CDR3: CASRETADTQYF; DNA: TGTGCCAGCAGGGAGACGGCAGATACGCAGTATTTT
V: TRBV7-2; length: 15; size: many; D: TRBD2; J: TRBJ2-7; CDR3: CASSSGLISSYEQYF; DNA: TGTGCCAGCAGCTCGGGACTAATAAGCTCCTACGAGCAGTACTTC
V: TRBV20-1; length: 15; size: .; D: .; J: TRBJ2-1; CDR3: CSARVPGRGYNEQFF; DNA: TGCAGTGCTAGAGTACCGGGACGCGGATACAATGAGCAGTTCTTC
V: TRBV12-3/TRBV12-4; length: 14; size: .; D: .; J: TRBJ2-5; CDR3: CASSFTGTRETQYF; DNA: TGTGCCAGCAGTTTCACGGGGACTCGGGAGACCCAGTACTTC
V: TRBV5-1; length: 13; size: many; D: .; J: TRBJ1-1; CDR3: CASRSTGNTEAFF; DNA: TGCGCCAGCAGATCGACGGGAAACACTGAAGCTTTCTTT
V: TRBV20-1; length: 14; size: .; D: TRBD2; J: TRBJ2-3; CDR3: CSAWASGRGDTQYF; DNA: TGCAGTGCTTGGGCTAGCGGGAGAGGAGATACGCAGTATTTT
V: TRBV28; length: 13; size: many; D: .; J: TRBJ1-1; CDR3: CASSLISSTEAFF; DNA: TGTGCCAGCAGTTTAATCAGTAGCACTGAAGCTTTCTTT
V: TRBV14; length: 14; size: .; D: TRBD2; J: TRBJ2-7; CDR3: CASSQVGLNYEQYF; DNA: TGTGCCAGCAGCCAAGTGGGACTAAACTACGAGCAGTACTTC
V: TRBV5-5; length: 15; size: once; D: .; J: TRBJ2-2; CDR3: CASRSGVINTGELFF; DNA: TGTGCCAGCAGATCTGGGGTGATCAACACCGGGGAGCTGTTTTTT
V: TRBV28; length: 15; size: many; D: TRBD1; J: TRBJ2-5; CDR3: CASSLAGGRRETQYF; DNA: TGTGCCAGCAGTTTAGCAGGGGGTCGGAGGGAGACCCAGTACTTC
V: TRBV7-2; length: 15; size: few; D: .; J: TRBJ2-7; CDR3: CASSSRGFSSYEQYF; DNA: TGTGCCAGCAGCTCTCGGGGGTTCAGCTCCTACGAGCAGTACTTC
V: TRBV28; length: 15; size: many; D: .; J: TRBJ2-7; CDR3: CASSSTYAVKYEQYF; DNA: TGTGCCAGCAGTTCCACTTACGCAGTAAAATACGAGCAGTACTTC
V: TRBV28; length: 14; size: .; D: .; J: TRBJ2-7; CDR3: CASSLGRVFYEQYF; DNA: TGTGCCAGCAGTTTGGGCAGGGTCTTTTACGAGCAGTACTTC
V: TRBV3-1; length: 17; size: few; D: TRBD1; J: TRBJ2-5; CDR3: CASSRLRESWDSGAQYF; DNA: TGTGCCAGCAGCCGCTTGAGGGAGTCGTGGGACAGTGGGGCCCAGTACTTC
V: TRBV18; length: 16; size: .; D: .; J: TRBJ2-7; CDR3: CASSPYFRDGSYEQYF; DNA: TGTGCCAGCTCACCTTATTTCCGGGACGGCTCCTACGAGCAGTACTTC
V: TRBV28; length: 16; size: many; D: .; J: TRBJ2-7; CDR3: CASSFHLAELAYEQYF; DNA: TGTGCCAGCAGTTTCCATTTAGCGGAACTAGCCTACGAGCAGTACTTC
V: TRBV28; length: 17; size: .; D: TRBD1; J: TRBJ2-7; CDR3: CASSLPSGTGASYEQYF; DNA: TGTGCCAGCAGTTTACCCTCCGGGACAGGGGCCTCCTACGAGCAGTACTTC
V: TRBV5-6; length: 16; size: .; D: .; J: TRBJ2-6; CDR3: CASSRYRPAGANVLTF; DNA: TGTGCCAGCAGCCGCTACAGGCCGGCTGGGGCCAACGTCCTGACTTTC
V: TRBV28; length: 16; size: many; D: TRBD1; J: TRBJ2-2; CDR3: CASSLSGRGPAGELFF; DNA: TGTGCCAGCAGTTTAAGTGGCAGGGGGCCTGCCGGGGAGCTGTTTTTT
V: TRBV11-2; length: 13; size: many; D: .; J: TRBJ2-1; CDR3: CASRPISDNEQFF; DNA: TGTGCCAGCAGACCCATCTCTGACAATGAGCAGTTCTTC
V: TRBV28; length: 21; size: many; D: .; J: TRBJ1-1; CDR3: CASSYLSTRLTEIPMNTEAFF; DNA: TGTGCCAGCAGTTACCTCTCCACCCGCCTTACAGAAATCCCGATGAACACTGAAGCTTTCTTT
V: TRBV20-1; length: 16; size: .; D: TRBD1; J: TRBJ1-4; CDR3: CSARDYTSGQSGKLFF; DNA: TGCAGTGCTAGAGATTACACCTCGGGACAGTCCGGAAAACTGTTTTTT
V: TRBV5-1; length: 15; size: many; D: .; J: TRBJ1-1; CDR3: CASSLNRAWATEAFF; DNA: TGCGCCAGCAGCTTGAACAGGGCTTGGGCGACTGAAGCTTTCTTT
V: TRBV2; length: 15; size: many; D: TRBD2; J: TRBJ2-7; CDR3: CASSEGLAGKYEQYF; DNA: TGTGCCAGCAGTGAAGGTCTAGCGGGGAAATACGAGCAGTACTTC
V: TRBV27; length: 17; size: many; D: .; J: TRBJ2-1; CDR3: CASSLRDGRVVYNEQFF; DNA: TGTGCCAGCAGCCTAAGAGATGGAAGGGTGGTATACAATGAGCAGTTCTTC
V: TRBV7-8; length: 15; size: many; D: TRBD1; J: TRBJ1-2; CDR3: CASSLVEGAYYGYTF; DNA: TGTGCCAGCAGCTTAGTAGAGGGGGCATACTATGGCTACACCTTC
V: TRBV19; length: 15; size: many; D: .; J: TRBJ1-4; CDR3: CASRTQSRTNEKLFF; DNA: TGTGCCAGTCGGACCCAATCTAGGACTAATGAAAAACTGTTTTTT
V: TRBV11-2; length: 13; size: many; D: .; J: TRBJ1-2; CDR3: CASSLAGNYGYTF; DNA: TGTGCCAGCAGCTTAGCAGGGAACTATGGCTACACCTTC
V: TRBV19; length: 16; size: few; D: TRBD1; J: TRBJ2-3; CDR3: CASSIGNRGSADTQYF; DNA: TGTGCCAGTAGTATAGGAAACAGGGGGTCCGCAGATACGCAGTATTTT
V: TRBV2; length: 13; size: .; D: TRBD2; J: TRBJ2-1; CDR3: CASRGGLDNEQFF; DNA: TGTGCCAGCAGGGGAGGACTAGACAATGAGCAGTTCTTC
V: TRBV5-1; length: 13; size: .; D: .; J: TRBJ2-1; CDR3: CTSSPGLYNEQFF; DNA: TGCACCAGCAGCCCGGGCCTATACAATGAGCAGTTCTTC
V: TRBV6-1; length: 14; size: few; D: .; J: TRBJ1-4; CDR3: CASSERGGVEKLFF; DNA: TGTGCCAGCAGTGAACGGGGGGGGGTTGAAAAACTGTTTTTT
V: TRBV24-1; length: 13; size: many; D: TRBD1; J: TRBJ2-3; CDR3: CATKTGGTDTQYF; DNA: TGTGCCACTAAGACAGGGGGCACAGATACGCAGTATTTT
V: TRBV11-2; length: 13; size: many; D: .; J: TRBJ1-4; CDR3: CASSLDLGTKLFF; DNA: TGTGCCAGCAGCTTAGATCTCGGGACAAAACTGTTTTTT
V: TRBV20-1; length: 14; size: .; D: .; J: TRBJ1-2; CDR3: CSARAGRRNYGYTF; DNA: TGCAGTGCTAGAGCAGGCAGGCGAAACTATGGCTACACCTTC
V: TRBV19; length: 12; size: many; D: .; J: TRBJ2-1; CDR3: CASSNQSGKQFF; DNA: TGTGCCAGTAGTAATCAATCCGGGAAGCAGTTCTTC
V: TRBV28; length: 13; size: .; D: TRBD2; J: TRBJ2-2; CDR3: CASRGGNDGEPFF; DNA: TGTGCCAGCCGCGGGGGGAACGATGGGGAGCCGTTTTTT
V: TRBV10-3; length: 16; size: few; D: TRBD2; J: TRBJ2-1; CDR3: CAISEFPSGKYNEQFF; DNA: TGTGCCATCAGTGAGTTTCCTAGCGGGAAATACAATGAGCAGTTCTTC
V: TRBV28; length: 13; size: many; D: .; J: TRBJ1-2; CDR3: CASSEQGRGGYTF; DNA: TGTGCCAGCAGTGAACAGGGAAGGGGAGGCTACACCTTC
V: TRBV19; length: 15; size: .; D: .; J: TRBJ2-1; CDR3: CASSIGGTRHNEQFF; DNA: TGTGCCAGTAGTATAGGCGGGACGAGACACAATGAGCAGTTCTTC
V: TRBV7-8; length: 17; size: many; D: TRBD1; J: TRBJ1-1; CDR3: CASSPGQGASRNTEAFF; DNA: TGTGCCAGCAGCCCCGGACAGGGGGCGTCGCGGAACACTGAAGCTTTCTTT
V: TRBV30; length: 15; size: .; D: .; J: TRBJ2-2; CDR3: CAWKGGQSNTGELFF; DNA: TGTGCCTGGAAAGGAGGACAGTCGAACACCGGGGAGCTGTTTTTT
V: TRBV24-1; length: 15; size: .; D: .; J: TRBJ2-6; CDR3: CATSDWSTGANVLSF; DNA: TGTGCCACCAGTGATTGGTCAACTGGGGCCAACGTCCTGAGTTTC
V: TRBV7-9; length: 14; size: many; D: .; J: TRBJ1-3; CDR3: CASSLTYSGNTIYF; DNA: TGTGCCAGCAGCTTAACCTACTCTGGAAACACCATATATTTT
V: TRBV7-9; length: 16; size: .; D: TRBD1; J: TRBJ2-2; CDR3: CASSFSGGWDTGELFF; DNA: TGTGCCAGCAGCTTTTCAGGGGGCTGGGACACCGGGGAGCTGTTTTTT
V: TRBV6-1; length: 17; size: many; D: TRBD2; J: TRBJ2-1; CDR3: CASTRDLREGSYNEQFF; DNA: TGTGCCAGCACCCGGGACTTGCGGGAGGGCTCCTACAATGAGCAGTTCTTC
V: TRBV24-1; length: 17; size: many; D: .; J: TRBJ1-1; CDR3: CATSDLTPRARDTEAFF; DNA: TGTGCCACCAGTGACCTGACCCCCAGGGCGAGAGACACTGAAGCTTTCTTT
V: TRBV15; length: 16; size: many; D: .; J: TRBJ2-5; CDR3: CATSREGREKQETQYF; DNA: TGTGCCACCAGTAGAGAGGGCAGAGAGAAACAAGAGACCCAGTACTTC
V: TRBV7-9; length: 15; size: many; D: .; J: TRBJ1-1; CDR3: CASSPFSTGSDEAFF; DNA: TGTGCCAGCAGCCCTTTCTCAACAGGCTCAGATGAAGCTTTCTTT
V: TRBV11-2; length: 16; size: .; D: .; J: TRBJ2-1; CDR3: CASSPLSGHSYNEQFF; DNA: TGTGCCAGCAGCCCCCTCTCAGGCCACTCCTACAATGAGCAGTTCTTC
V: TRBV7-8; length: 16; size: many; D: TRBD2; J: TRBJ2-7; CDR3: CASSLVSSGGGYEQYF; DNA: TGTGCCAGCAGCTTAGTTTCTTCGGGAGGTGGCTACGAGCAGTACTTC
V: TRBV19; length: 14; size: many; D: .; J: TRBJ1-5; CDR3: CASWTVDSNQPQHF; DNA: TGTGCCAGTTGGACAGTTGATAGCAATCAGCCCCAGCATTTT
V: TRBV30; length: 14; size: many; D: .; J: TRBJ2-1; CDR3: CAWSGWRRRDEQFF; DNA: TGTGCCTGGAGTGGGTGGCGGAGAAGGGATGAGCAGTTCTTC
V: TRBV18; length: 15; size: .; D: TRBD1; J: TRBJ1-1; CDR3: CASSLSGQMNTEAFF; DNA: TGTGCCAGCTCACTCTCGGGACAGATGAACACTGAAGCTTTCTTT
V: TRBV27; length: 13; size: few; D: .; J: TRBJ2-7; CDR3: CASSFGPRVEQYF; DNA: TGTGCCAGCAGTTTCGGACCCCGGGTCGAGCAGTACTTC
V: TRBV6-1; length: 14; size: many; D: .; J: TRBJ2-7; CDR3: CASSRSRGSYEQYF; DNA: TGTGCCAGCAGTCGATCCCGGGGATCCTACGAGCAGTACTTC
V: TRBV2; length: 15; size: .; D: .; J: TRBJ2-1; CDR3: CASSEDGSWGNEQFF; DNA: TGTGCCAGCAGTGAAGATGGGAGTTGGGGCAATGAGCAGTTCTTC